This passage covers 5 T cell receptor beta chains from one sample sequenced in a study of cytotoxic CD8 clonotypes in ibrutinib-treated CLL (dated by TCRdb to the early 2020s). The method was the immunoSEQ multiplex PCR assay. Drawn from immuneACCESS, this table holds only the in-frame rearrangements with V and J called that TCRdb kept. Clones are partly lost; checked studies trace under half to an unresolved V gene and leave the rest unexplained. The sample profile shows around 76,000 clones; less than 85% of them were found once. Roughly 40% of the sample belongs to the ten largest clones. The time point label, as the study defines it: approximately 25 months on ibrutinib. The sample was PBMCs, taken after 24 months of ibrutinib treatment. The receptors come from a human donor with chronic lymphocytic leukemia.

The CDR3 DNA reads as TGCGCCAGCAGTCGGACTAGCGGGTCTGCGGGCAATGAGCAGTTCTTC. Its translation: CASSRTSGSAGNEQFF. The chain couples TRBV10-2 to TRBJ2-1; 11 nucleotides align to TRBD2. CDR3 length: 16 residues. Germline CDR1 is WSHSY and CDR2 is SAAADI. The V segment lost 5 bases and the J segment 6 bases; nucleotides outside the gene matches: 9.

The chain employs TRBV7-6 and TRBJ2-7, with D perhaps matching TRBD2 (6 bases). Between the trimmed V and J ends, which lost 5 bases and 2 bases, there was a span of 13 bases. The germline gives CDR1 SGHVS, CDR2 FNYEAQ. The length of the CDR3 is 14 residues. This chain's CDR3 is CASSRGTATYEQYF. The CDR3 DNA reads TGTGCCAGCAGCCGGGGGACGGCGACCTACGAGCAGTACTTC. The entire variable domain, with the rest obtained from reference TRBV7-6 and TRBJ2-7, is as follows: GAGVSQSPRYKVTKRGQDVALRCDPISGHVSLYWYRQALGQGPEFLTYFNYEAQQDKSGLPNDRFSAERPEGSISTLTIQRTEQRDSAMYRCASSRGTATYEQYFGPGTRLTVT.

The chain is built from TRBV2 and TRBJ2-1, with TRBD2 as a possible D gene (5 bases). In germline, CDR1 is SNHLY, CDR2 FYNNEI. Trimming pared 6 bases from V and 4 bases from J, leaving 13 bases between. The CDR3 contains 14 residues. The CDR3 loop reads CASRDAPGYNEQFF. CDR3 DNA sequence: TGTGCCAGCAGAGACGCTCCGGGGTACAATGAGCAGTTCTTC. Supplemented by reference TRBV2 and TRBJ2-1, the full variable domain reads EPEVTQTPSHQVTQMGQEVILRCVPISNHLYFYWYRQILGQKVEFLVSFYNNEISEKSEIFDDQFSVERPDGSNFTLKIRSTKLEDSAMYFCASRDAPGYNEQFFGPGTRLTVL.

In its sample, this clone was seen once. This chain's CDR3 is CASSLDQWDYGYTF. CDR3 DNA sequence: TGTGCCAGCAGCTTGGACCAGTGGGACTATGGCTACACCTTC. The V and J genes are TRBV5-4 and TRBJ1-2; no reliable D call. The CDR3 has 14 residues. The germline V gene has CDR1 SGHNT and CDR2 YYREEE (reference sequence). V was trimmed by 0 bases and J by 3 bases, leaving 9 bases between them.

This rearrangement joins TRBV7-2 to TRBJ2-2; 10 bases are a match to TRBD1. Germline values: CDR1 SGHTA, CDR2 FQGNSA. The V gene end was trimmed by 5 bases and the J gene end by 4 bases; junction bases not matched to a gene: 7. The CDR3 sequence is 16 residues long. CDR3 loop: CASSKLRTGGTGELFF. In DNA form, the CDR3 reads TGTGCCAGCAGCAAACTACGGACAGGGGGCACCGGGGAGCTGTTTTTT.